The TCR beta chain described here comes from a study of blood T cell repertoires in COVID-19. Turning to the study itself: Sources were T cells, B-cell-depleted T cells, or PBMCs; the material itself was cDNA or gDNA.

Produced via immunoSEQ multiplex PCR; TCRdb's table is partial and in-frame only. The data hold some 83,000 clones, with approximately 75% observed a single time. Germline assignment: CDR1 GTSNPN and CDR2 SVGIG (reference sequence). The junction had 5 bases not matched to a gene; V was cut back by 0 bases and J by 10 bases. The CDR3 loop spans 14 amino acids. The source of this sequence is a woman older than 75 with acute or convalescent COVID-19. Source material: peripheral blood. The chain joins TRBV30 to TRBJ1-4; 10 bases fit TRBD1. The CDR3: CAWSVGQGGGKLFF. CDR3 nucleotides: TGTGCCTGGAGTGTCGGACAGGGGGGAGGAAAACTGTTTTTT.